This passage covers 18 T cell receptor beta chains from one sample sequenced in a study of shared clonotypes between healthy human individuals. Only in-frame clones appear in the TCRdb table, and some are missing; sequencing was by immunoSEQ multiplex PCR. The table records about 1.5 million clones, about 98% of them present only once. Material for sequencing was naive CD4+ T cells sorted from blood. Sample subset: CD45RA+ positively selected. The receptors originated from a man younger than 45 in good health.

The rearrangement joins TRBV14 to TRBJ2-1, with D unresolved. Per germline, CDR1 SGHDN and CDR2 FVKESK. The CDR3 is made up of 12 amino acids. The V and J ends lost 5 bases and 2 bases respectively, with 4 bases between them. CDR3 protein: CASSSTYNEQFF. The DNA for the CDR3 is TGTGCCAGCAGCTCTACCTACAATGAGCAGTTCTTC.

Note on this clone: One end of the junction fails to match germline, which may point to a read error. The chain recombines TRBV6-4 with TRBJ2-2, with TRBD1 as a possible D gene (5 bases). This CDR3 region has 14 residues. The germline V gene encodes CDR1 MRHNA and CDR2 SNTAGT. CDR3 residues: CAGSDIRANGELFF. The CDR3 DNA follows: TGTGCCGGCAGTGACATCAGGGCCAACGGGGAGCTGTTTTTT.

The chain links TRBV5-4 to TRBJ2-3; tentative D call: TRBD1 (6 bases). Trimming pared 3 bases from V and 0 bases from J, leaving 8 bases between. The CDR3 contains 14 residues. The germline CDR1 and CDR2 sequences are SGHNT and YYREEE (reference sequence). The CDR3 here is CASSYTGSTDTQYF. The CDR3 DNA is TGTGCCAGCAGCTACACAGGGAGCACAGATACGCAGTATTTT.

The CDR3 spells CASSRIGGTGADTQYF. The DNA of the CDR3 is TGTGCCAGCAGTCGAATTGGGGGGACAGGCGCGGATACGCAGTATTTT. The V call is TRBV25-1, the J call TRBJ2-3, with 8 nucleotides matching TRBD1. Per germline, CDR1 MGHDK and CDR2 SYGVNS. The CDR3 has 16 amino acids. Germline trimming cut 5 bases from V and 6 bases from J; bases unmatched to any gene: 13.

This rearrangement joins TRBV5-4 to TRBJ2-3; 8 nucleotides match TRBD2. Germline V gives CDR1 SGHNT, CDR2 YYREEE (reference sequence). The CDR3 contains 15 residues. With V trimmed by 0 bases and J by 5 bases, 5 bases remained unmatched. CDR3 in DNA: TGTGCCAGCAGCTTGGCGGGAGGGTCAGGAGATACGCAGTATTTT. Translating it yields CASSLAGGSGDTQYF.

The chain carries TRBV7-9 and TRBJ2-5; 14 bases map to TRBD2. The CDR3 runs to 17 residues. Losses at the gene ends were 5 bases for V and 2 bases for J; bases not matched to a gene: 7. The V gene's germline CDR1 is SEHNR and CDR2 FQNEAQ (reference sequence). CDR3 loop: CASSPGLAGGLQETQYF. CDR3 nucleotide sequence: TGTGCCAGCAGCCCCGGACTAGCGGGAGGTTTACAAGAGACCCAGTACTTC.

This chain joins TRBV7-2 and TRBJ2-1; TRBD2 might be the D (6 bases). The V and J ends lost 1 base and 6 bases respectively, with 10 bases between them. Per germline, CDR1 SGHTA and CDR2 FQGNSA. The CDR3 sequence is 14 residues long. In nucleotides, the CDR3 is TGTGCCAGCAGCTTAGACCGACTAGTCAATGAGCAGTTCTTC. Amino acid sequence: CASSLDRLVNEQFF.

The rearrangement joins TRBV15 to TRBJ2-5; D could derive from TRBD1 or TRBD2 (5 bases each). The CDR3 spans 15 residues. Looked up from germline, CDR1 is LNHNV and CDR2 is YYDKDF (reference sequence). The V end was cut by 2 bases, the J end by 5 bases, with 15 bases between. The CDR3, as DNA: TGTGCCACCAGCAGATCCGGGACCCCCTCTGAGACCCAGTACTTC. It is translated as CATSRSGTPSETQYF.

The CDR3 protein is CASSDGTGTYEQYF. DNA of the CDR3: TGTGCCAGTAGTGACGGGACAGGGACCTACGAGCAGTACTTC. V is TRBV19 and J is TRBJ2-7, with 9 bases matching TRBD1. The CDR3 sequence is 14 residues long. The germline V gene encodes CDR1 LNHDA and CDR2 SQIVND (reference sequence). Losses at the gene ends were 5 bases for V and 2 bases for J; bases not matched to a gene: 4.

The chain uses TRBV5-1 and TRBJ2-7; 10 bases map to TRBD1. This CDR3 is built from 15 residues. V was clipped by 2 bases and J by 2 bases; unmatched bases: 4. Germline V gene data show CDR1 as SGHRS and CDR2 as YFSETQ. DNA of the CDR3: TGCGCCAGCAGCTTAACGACAGGGGGCCCCTACGAGCAGTACTTC. This gives the protein CASSLTTGGPYEQYF. The complete variable domain, with remaining parts taken from reference TRBV5-1 and TRBJ2-7, reads KAGVTQTPRYLIKTRGQQVTLSCSPISGHRSVSWYQQTPGQGLQFLFEYFSETQRNKGNFPGRFSGRQFSNSRSEMNVSTLELGDSALYLCASSLTTGGPYEQYFGPGTRLTVT.

The chain couples TRBV9 to TRBJ2-2, with TRBD2 matching 9 bases. CDR3 length: 15 residues. With 2 bases clipped from V and 7 bases from J, the junction kept 6 bases outside the gene matches. Germline CDR1 is SGDLS and CDR2 is YYNGEE. CDR3 coding DNA: TGTGCCAGCAGCGTTCGGACTAGCGCTGGCGGGGAGCTGTTTTTT. Residues: CASSVRTSAGGELFF.

This clone was seen only a few times. The CDR3 is CASSRGTGWYEQYF. Here the CDR3 DNA reads TGTGCCAGCTCGCGGGGGACGGGATGGTACGAGCAGTACTTC. This chain joins TRBV27 and TRBJ2-7, with 7 bases lining up with TRBD2. V was clipped by 8 bases and J by 4 bases; unmatched bases: 11. Germline CDR1 MNHEY, CDR2 SMNVEV (reference sequence). The CDR3 is 14 residues long.

This clone was seen once. The chain combines TRBV18 with TRBJ2-3; D remains unclear. CDR3 length equals 21 residues. Germline lookup yields CDR1 KGHSH and CDR2 LQKENI. V dropped 4 bases and J dropped 2 bases, with 31 bases sitting between them. CDR3 protein: CASSLPVVFFPGRSPTDTQYF. CDR3 bases: TGTGCCAGCTCACTACCAGTTGTCTTTTTTCCTGGGCGGAGCCCCACAGATACGCAGTATTTT.

The chain combines TRBV6-5 with TRBJ2-2, with 9 positions matching TRBD1. In germline, CDR1 is MNHEY, CDR2 SVGAGI. The CDR3 contains 15 residues. The junction had 11 bases not matched to a gene; V was cut back by 10 bases and J by 5 bases. In DNA form, the CDR3 reads TGTGCCACGAGTTTCTGGGGACAGGGAACCGGGGAGCTGTTTTTT. Translating gives CATSFWGQGTGELFF.

This clone was observed a single time. The J gene is TRBJ2-7, the V gene TRBV29-1; D might be TRBD2 (6 bases). Germline assignment: CDR1 SQVTM and CDR2 ANQGSEA. The CDR3 totals 16 residues. The ends were cut back, 6 bases at V and 2 bases at J, with 23 bases in the middle. CDR3 sequence reads: CSVGGPDRKKTYEQYF. DNA of the CDR3: TGCAGCGTCGGGGGACCAGACAGAAAAAAAACCTACGAGCAGTACTTC.

Written as DNA, the CDR3 is TGCGCCAGCAGCCAAGATGAAGTTGCGGGGGAAAAACTGTTTTTT. Residues: CASSQDEVAGEKLFF. V gene TRBV4-1 combines with J gene TRBJ1-4; D call uncertain. The V end was cut by 0 bases, the J end by 8 bases, with 13 bases between. This CDR3 region has 15 residues. Germline V lookup: CDR1 MGHRA, CDR2 YSYEKL.

In this sample, this clone turned up once. The rearrangement links TRBV2 to TRBJ1-1; the match to TRBD1 covers 7 bases. V was clipped by 5 bases and J by 1 base; unmatched bases: 7. Germline-derived CDR1 and CDR2 are SNHLY and FYNNEI. CDR3 length equals 15 residues. The CDR3 DNA reads as TGTGCCAGCAGTTGGGACAGACAAGAGAACACTGAAGCTTTCTTT. Its protein product is CASSWDRQENTEAFF.

With respect to this clone: Other DNA sequences in this sample translate to the same CDR3. The chain is built from TRBV10-3 and TRBJ2-5; D possibly matches TRBD1 or TRBD2 (5 bases each). V lost 3 bases to trimming and J lost 4 bases, with 9 bases between them. Germline loops: CDR1 ENHRY, CDR2 SYGVKD. CDR3 length equals 13 residues. CDR3 sequence reads: CAISESRGETQYF. For the CDR3, the DNA is TGTGCCATCAGTGAATCGAGGGGAGAGACCCAGTACTTC.